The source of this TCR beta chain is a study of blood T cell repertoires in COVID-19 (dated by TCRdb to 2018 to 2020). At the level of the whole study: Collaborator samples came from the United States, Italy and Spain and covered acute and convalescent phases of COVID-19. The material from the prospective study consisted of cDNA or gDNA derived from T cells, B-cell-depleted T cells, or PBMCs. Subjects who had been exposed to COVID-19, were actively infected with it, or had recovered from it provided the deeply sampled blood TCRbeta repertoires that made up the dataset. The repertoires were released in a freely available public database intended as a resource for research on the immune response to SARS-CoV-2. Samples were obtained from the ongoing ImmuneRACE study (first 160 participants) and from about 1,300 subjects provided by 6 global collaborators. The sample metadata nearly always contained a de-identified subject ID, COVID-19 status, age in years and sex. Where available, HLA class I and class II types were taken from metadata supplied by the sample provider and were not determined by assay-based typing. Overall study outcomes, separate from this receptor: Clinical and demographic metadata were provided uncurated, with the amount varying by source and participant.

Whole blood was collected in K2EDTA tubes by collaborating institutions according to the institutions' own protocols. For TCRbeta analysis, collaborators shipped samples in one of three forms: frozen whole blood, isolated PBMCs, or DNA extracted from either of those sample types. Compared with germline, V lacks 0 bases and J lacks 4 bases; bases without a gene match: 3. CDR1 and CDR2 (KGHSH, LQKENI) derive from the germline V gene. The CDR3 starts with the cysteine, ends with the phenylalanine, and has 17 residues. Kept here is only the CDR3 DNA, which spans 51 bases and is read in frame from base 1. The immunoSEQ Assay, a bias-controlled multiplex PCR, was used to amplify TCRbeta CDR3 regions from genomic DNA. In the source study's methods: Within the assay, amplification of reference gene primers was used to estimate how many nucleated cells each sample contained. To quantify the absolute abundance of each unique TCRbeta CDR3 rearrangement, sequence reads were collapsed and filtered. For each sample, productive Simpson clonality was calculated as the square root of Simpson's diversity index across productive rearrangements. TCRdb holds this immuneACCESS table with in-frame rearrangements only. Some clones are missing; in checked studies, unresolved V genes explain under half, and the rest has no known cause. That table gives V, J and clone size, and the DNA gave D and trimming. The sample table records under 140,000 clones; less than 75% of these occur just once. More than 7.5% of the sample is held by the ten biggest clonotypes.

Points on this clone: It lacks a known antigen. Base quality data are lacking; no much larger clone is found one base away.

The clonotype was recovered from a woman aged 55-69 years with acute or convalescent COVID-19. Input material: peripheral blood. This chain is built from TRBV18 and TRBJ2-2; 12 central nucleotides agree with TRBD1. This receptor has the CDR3 CASSPPGQGASTGELFF. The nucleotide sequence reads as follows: TGTGCCAGCTCACCACCGGGACAGGGGGCGAGCACCGGGGAGCTGTTTTTT.